A single sample is the source of the 28 T cell receptor beta chains below, sequenced in a study of blood T cell repertoires in COVID-19. Sequencing used immunoSEQ multiplex PCR; TCRdb keeps in-frame clones, though not all of them. The sample records 300,000 to 350,000 clones, more than 70% being singletons. Sequencing was done on a sample of peripheral blood. Receptor source: a man under 40 with active or convalescent COVID-19.

The CDR3 DNA follows: TGTGCCAGCAGTGAGAGTTTCTCCGTTAGCGAGCAGTTCTTC. Translating gives CASSESFSVSEQFF. V is TRBV25-1 and J is TRBJ2-1; D uncertain. The CDR3 spans 14 residues. V lost 3 bases to trimming and J lost 10 bases, with 16 bases between them. The germline V gene encodes CDR1 MGHDK and CDR2 SYGVNS.

This chain connects TRBV6-1 to TRBJ1-1, with D uncertain. The CDR3 runs 17 residues. The ends were cut back, 1 base at V and 1 base at J, with 16 bases in the middle. The germline V gene encodes CDR1 MNHNS and CDR2 SASEGT. CDR3 amino acids: CASSEGRSAGWNTEAFF. CDR3 nucleotide sequence: TGTGCCAGCAGTGAAGGGCGCTCCGCGGGGTGGAACACTGAAGCTTTCTTT.

The chain carries TRBV15 and TRBJ2-7; TRBD1 matches 8 bases. Germline trimming cut 1 base from V and 9 bases from J; bases unmatched to any gene: 8. The CDR3 has 14 amino acids. Germline-derived CDR1 and CDR2 are LNHNV and YYDKDF (reference sequence). Written as DNA, the CDR3 is TGTGCCACCAGCAGAGTCGGACAGGGTCGGGGGCAGTACTTC. Translated: CATSRVGQGRGQYF.

The chain is built from TRBV7-8 and TRBJ1-5, with 12 nucleotides matching TRBD1. The CDR3 loop spans 18 amino acids. After removal of 2 bases from V and 6 bases from J, the junction contained 11 bases not matched to a gene. Germline CDR1 and CDR2: SGHVS and FQNEAQ. As DNA, the CDR3 is TGTGCCAGCAGCTTAAATTTACTCCGGGACAGGGGGCTTCAGCCCCAGCATTTT. The encoded protein is CASSLNLLRDRGLQPQHF.

V and J are TRBV4-3 and TRBJ2-1; TRBD2 might be the D (6 bases). V shed 2 bases and J shed 8 bases, with 10 bases lying between them. Germline CDR1 and CDR2: LGHNA and YSLEER. The CDR3 has 13 amino acids. CDR3 coding DNA: TGCGCCAGCAGCCAATGGCGGGGAGATGAGCAGTTCTTC. Translation gives CASSQWRGDEQFF.

The V call is TRBV5-1, the J call TRBJ2-1, with TRBD2 identical over 8 bases. This CDR3 is built from 14 residues. CDR1 and CDR2 (germline): SGHRS, YFSETQ. V shed 3 bases and J 5 bases; nucleotides not matched to a gene: 4. The CDR3 nucleotides are TGCGCCAGCAGCTGGGGACTAGTTAACAATGAGCAGTTCTTC. This gives the protein CASSWGLVNNEQFF.

This clone was found a few times. This sequence joins TRBV7-2 and TRBJ1-4; tentatively, D is TRBD1 (5 bases). This CDR3 is built from 16 residues. Looked up from germline, CDR1 is SGHTA and CDR2 is FQGNSA. The V gene lost 2 bases and the J gene lost 2 bases, with 12 bases spanning the gap. CDR3 nucleotides: TGTGCCAGCAGCTTAAGGCAGGGCGTCACTAATGAAAAACTGTTTTTT. Its protein is CASSLRQGVTNEKLFF.

In nucleotides, the CDR3 is TGTGCCAGCAGCCACCCCCCAGGGGGAGACGAGACCCAGTACTTC. This encodes CASSHPPGGDETQYF. The chain employs TRBV27 and TRBJ2-5; 7 nucleotides agree with TRBD1. This CDR3 region has 15 residues. The J segment lost 5 bases and the V segment lost 6 bases, leaving 12 bases of the junction unmatched. From germline, CDR1 is MNHEY and CDR2 SMNVEV (reference sequence).

The chain combines TRBV30 with TRBJ1-2, with a possible D match to TRBD1 (5 bases). Germline V gives CDR1 GTSNPN, CDR2 SVGIG (reference sequence). V lost 0 bases to trimming and J lost 7 bases, with 15 bases between them. This CDR3 has 14 amino acids. CDR3 protein: CAWSVLGEGGGYTF. CDR3 sequence (DNA): TGTGCCTGGAGTGTCCTAGGGGAGGGAGGTGGCTACACCTTC.

The chain joins TRBV7-2 to TRBJ2-1; 11 nucleotides line up with TRBD2. The CDR3 runs to 15 residues. Germline V CDR1 and CDR2: SGHTA, FQGNSA. V lost 5 bases to trimming and J lost 5 bases; unmatched junction nucleotides: 5. Here the CDR3 reads CASSPKLAGDNEQFF. In DNA form, the CDR3 reads TGTGCCAGCAGCCCCAAACTAGCGGGAGACAATGAGCAGTTCTTC.

The rearrangement links TRBV28 to TRBJ1-2; 11 bases are shared with TRBD1. CDR1 MDHEN and CDR2 SYDVKM come from the germline V gene. The CDR3 is 17 amino acids. V lost 6 bases to trimming and J lost 6 bases; unmatched junction nucleotides: 15. The chain's CDR3 is CASRPGQGASNGHGYTF. The CDR3 DNA follows: TGTGCCAGCAGACCCGGACAGGGGGCCTCCAACGGTCATGGCTACACCTTC.

The J gene is TRBJ2-5, the V gene TRBV28, with TRBD1 as a possible D gene (6 bases). CDR1 and CDR2 from the germline V gene are MDHEN and SYDVKM. The CDR3 runs 16 residues. The V and J ends lost 6 bases and 1 base respectively, with 18 bases between them. CDR3 loop: CASSPTSGHGQETQYF. The CDR3 DNA sequence: TGTGCCAGCAGCCCCACCTCGGGACACGGCCAAGAGACCCAGTACTTC.

The gene calls are TRBV5-4 and TRBJ2-2; 9 bases fit TRBD2. The CDR3 extends over 17 amino acids. Germline CDR1 reads SGHNT; CDR2 reads YYREEE (reference sequence). V was clipped by 3 bases and J by 7 bases; unmatched bases: 13. CDR3 protein: CASSYEAGGLQDGELFF. CDR3 sequence (DNA): TGTGCCAGCAGCTACGAAGCGGGAGGTCTCCAGGACGGGGAGCTGTTTTTT.

DNA for the CDR3: TGTGCCAGCAGAGAGCGGATAAACACCGGGGAGCTGTTTTTT. It specifies CASRERINTGELFF. The chain links TRBV6-4 to TRBJ2-2; D possibly corresponds to TRBD2 (5 bases). The CDR3 runs to 14 residues. Trimming took off 6 bases at V and 2 bases at J, with 10 bases between the two ends. From germline, CDR1 is MRHNA and CDR2 SNTAGT.

The chain couples TRBV5-1 to TRBJ2-3; 10 nucleotides line up with TRBD2. The germline V gene has CDR1 SGHRS and CDR2 YFSETQ. The CDR3 sequence is 13 residues long. J was trimmed by 14 bases and V by 4 bases; bases with no gene match: 10. The CDR3 spells CASSPDSGGTPYF. DNA for the CDR3: TGCGCCAGCAGCCCCGATAGCGGGGGGACTCCGTATTTT.

The V and J genes are TRBV19 and TRBJ2-5; 7 nucleotides line up with TRBD2. Looked up from germline, CDR1 is LNHDA and CDR2 is SQIVND (reference sequence). This CDR3 comprises 15 residues. Losses at the gene ends were 3 bases for V and 4 bases for J; bases not matched to a gene: 8. CDR3: CASSIGGRVGETQYF. The CDR3 region has the DNA TGTGCCAGTAGTATCGGTGGGAGGGTGGGAGAGACCCAGTACTTC.

The V call is TRBV9, the J call TRBJ2-1; 11 bases are shared with TRBD1. Per germline, CDR1 SGDLS and CDR2 YYNGEE. The CDR3 sequence is 16 residues long. V lost 4 bases to trimming and J lost 8 bases; unmatched junction nucleotides: 11. The CDR3 DNA sequence: TGTGCCAGCAGCACCGCCCCCCGGGACAGGGGGGATGAGCAGTTCTTC. As protein: CASSTAPRDRGDEQFF.

This clone was observed a handful of times. This chain links TRBV19 with TRBJ2-1; 13 bases are shared with TRBD2. After removal of 5 bases from V and 6 bases from J, the junction contained 10 bases not matched to a gene. The CDR3 is 17 residues long. CDR1 is LNHDA and CDR2 is SQIVND in the germline V gene (reference sequence). The CDR3 sequence: CASSDSRLAGGTNEQFF. The CDR3 region has the DNA TGTGCCAGTAGTGACTCGCGACTAGCGGGGGGTACCAATGAGCAGTTCTTC. The complete variable domain, with remaining parts taken from reference TRBV19 and TRBJ2-1, reads DGGITQSPKYLFRKEGQNVTLSCEQNLNHDAMYWYRQDPGQGLRLIYYSQIVNDFQKGDIAEGYSVSREKKESFPLTVTSAQKNPTAFYLCASSDSRLAGGTNEQFFGPGTRLTVL.

The genes are TRBV12-3 or TRBV12-4 and TRBJ1-1; no firm D call. V lost 3 bases and J 0 bases, leaving 2 bases between the germline ends. CDR3 length equals 12 residues. Here the CDR3 reads CASSFMNTEAFF. As DNA, the CDR3 is TGTGCCAGCAGTTTTATGAACACTGAAGCTTTCTTT.

The J gene is TRBJ1-5, the V gene TRBV7-2; D gene unclear. V was clipped by 3 bases and J by 2 bases, with 14 bases between them. Germline loops: CDR1 SGHTA, CDR2 FQGNSA. The CDR3 is made up of 16 amino acids. This chain's CDR3 is CASSFDRSRGNQPQHF. The CDR3 DNA sequence: TGTGCCAGCAGCTTTGACCGGTCTCGGGGCAATCAGCCCCAGCATTTT.

The chain links TRBV7-3 to TRBJ2-7; D is ambiguous. V was clipped by 5 bases and J by 6 bases, with 14 bases between them. The germline CDR1 and CDR2 sequences are SGHTA and FQGTGA. The CDR3 is made up of 13 amino acids. Here the CDR3 reads CASSLTNGGEQYF. In nucleotides, the CDR3 is TGTGCCAGCAGCCTGACCAATGGCGGCGAGCAGTACTTC.

The rearrangement links TRBV7-9 to TRBJ1-2, with no clear D. The germline V gene encodes CDR1 SEHNR and CDR2 FQNEAQ (reference sequence). V was cut by 1 base and J by 3 bases, with 15 bases left in between. The CDR3 spans 16 residues. CDR3 residues: CASSLGAPGGHYGYTF. The CDR3 DNA follows: TGTGCCAGCAGCTTAGGGGCCCCAGGAGGGCACTATGGCTACACCTTC.

This chain links TRBV12-3 or TRBV12-4 with TRBJ2-2; weak D call: TRBD2 (6 bases). Trimming took off 3 bases at V and 6 bases at J, with 8 bases between the two ends. This CDR3 spans 13 amino acids. The CDR3 spells CASSFGGAGELFF. Written as DNA, the CDR3 is TGTGCCAGCAGTTTCGGAGGGGCCGGGGAGCTGTTTTTT.

CDR3 sequence reads: CASSLGPGWNEQFF. The DNA of the CDR3 is TGTGCCAGCAGCTTAGGTCCGGGGTGGAATGAGCAGTTCTTC. The chain has TRBV7-9 and TRBJ2-1; D might be TRBD2 (5 bases). The CDR3 extends over 14 amino acids. From germline, CDR1 is SEHNR and CDR2 FQNEAQ (reference sequence). Trimming removed 1 base from V and 7 bases from J, with 11 bases in between.

This clone has just a few counts. This rearrangement joins TRBV30 to TRBJ1-1; the D is unclear. The CDR3 length is 11 residues. Trimming cost V 3 bases and J 1 base, with 3 bases left between them. CDR1 and CDR2 (germline): GTSNPN, SVGIG (reference sequence). The CDR3 coding sequence is TGTGCCTGGAGACAGAACACTGAAGCTTTCTTT. Protein product: CAWRQNTEAFF.

This chain links TRBV25-1 with TRBJ1-2; 11 nucleotides line up with TRBD1. The V gene end was trimmed by 5 bases and the J gene end by 4 bases; junction bases not matched to a gene: 6. In germline, CDR1 is MGHDK, CDR2 SYGVNS. This CDR3 has 15 amino acids. CDR3 sequence reads: CASSRGQGAGYGYTF. Written as DNA, the CDR3 is TGTGCCAGCAGTCGAGGACAGGGGGCTGGCTATGGCTACACCTTC.

The chain joins TRBV28 to TRBJ2-2, with a weak D call TRBD2 (6 bases). The CDR3 runs 12 residues. V lost 5 bases and J 16 bases, leaving 17 bases between the germline ends. The germline CDR1 and CDR2 sequences are MDHEN and SYDVKM. The CDR3 spells CASSGGTPPQFF. Here the CDR3 DNA reads TGTGCCAGCAGTGGAGGGACTCCCCCTCAGTTTTTT.

The chain joins TRBV6-5 to TRBJ1-2; 8 nucleotides line up with TRBD1. With 2 bases clipped from V and 4 bases from J, the junction kept 6 bases outside the gene matches. Germline V gene data show CDR1 as MNHEY and CDR2 as SVGAGI. This CDR3 contains 15 residues. CDR3 DNA sequence: TGTGCCAGCAGTTACGGCCAGGGGGCGAGCTATGGCTACACCTTC. Its translation: CASSYGQGASYGYTF.